Shown below are 29 T cell receptor beta chains from a single sample sequenced in a study of somatic mutations in cytotoxic T cells in rheumatoid arthritis. Here immunoSEQ multiplex PCR was the method, and the copy in TCRdb shows in-frame clones only, minus some. The sample carries around 15,000 clones, 74% recorded once. Material for sequencing was CD8+ T cells sorted from blood. These receptors originate from an adult with rheumatoid arthritis.

J is TRBJ2-7 and V is TRBV6-5; perhaps TRBD2 as D (5 bases). Germline V gene lookup returns CDR1 MNHEY and CDR2 SVGAGI. V was pared by 2 bases and J by 0 bases, with 8 bases between. The CDR3 covers 14 residues. As DNA, the CDR3 is TGTGCCAGCAGTTACAGGGCGGGCTCCTACGAGCAGTACTTC. This codes for CASSYRAGSYEQYF.

The chain employs TRBV28 and TRBJ2-3; D unresolved. The CDR3 extends over 16 amino acids. Trimming removed 6 bases at V and 2 bases at J, with 18 bases between. The germline V gene has CDR1 MDHEN and CDR2 SYDVKM. CDR3 in amino acids: CASRPAEMGLTDTQYF. The CDR3 DNA sequence: TGTGCCAGCAGACCCGCTGAAATGGGTCTCACAGATACGCAGTATTTT. Looking up the rest from reference TRBV28 and TRBJ2-3 gives the full variable domain: DVKVTQSSRYLVKRTGEKVFLECVQDMDHENMFWYRQDPGLGLRLIYFSYDVKMKEKGDIPEGYSVSREKKERFSLILESASTNQTSMYLCASRPAEMGLTDTQYFGPGTRLTVL.

This clone is medium-sized within its sample. The gene calls are TRBV6-4 and TRBJ2-2; D is unclear. CDR3 length: 13 residues. V dropped 5 bases and J dropped 2 bases, with 6 bases sitting between them. The germline CDR1 and CDR2 sequences are MRHNA and SNTAGT. The CDR3 nucleotides are TGTGCCAGCAGTACGGGCAACACCGGGGAGCTGTTTTTT. It is translated as CASSTGNTGELFF.

V is TRBV9 and J is TRBJ1-2; D is unclear. The germline V and J ends were trimmed by 3 bases and 6 bases, with 18 bases remaining between them. The CDR3 extends over 15 amino acids. Germline CDR1 is SGDLS and CDR2 is YYNGEE. Written as DNA, the CDR3 is TGTGCCAGCAGCGCCCAGGTATCCCGTCCCCATGGCTACACCTTC. It yields the protein CASSAQVSRPHGYTF.

J is TRBJ2-1 and V is TRBV27; 9 nucleotides line up with TRBD2. The CDR3 sequence is 15 residues long. CDR1 is MNHEY and CDR2 is SMNVEV in the germline V gene (reference sequence). Unmatched junction bases numbered 7, after V lost 3 bases and J lost 7 bases. The CDR3 DNA sequence: TGTGCCAGCAGTTTCTTGCGGGGGGGTCTTAATGAGCAGTTCTTC. Its translation: CASSFLRGGLNEQFF.

As DNA, the CDR3 is TGTGCCAGCAGCCCTATTGACATTTCGATGAACACTGAAGCTTTCTTT. This codes for CASSPIDISMNTEAFF. V gene TRBV7-6 combines with J gene TRBJ1-1; D is undetermined. The CDR3 is 16 residues long. V shed 5 bases and J shed 0 bases, with 16 bases lying between them. Germline CDR1 SGHVS, CDR2 FNYEAQ.

The V call is TRBV9, the J call TRBJ2-7, with 13 bases that match TRBD2. The CDR3 is made up of 16 amino acids. Per the germline V gene, CDR1 is SGDLS and CDR2 is YYNGEE. Trimming took 4 bases from V and 4 from J; bases not matched to a gene: 8. The CDR3 loop is CASSLGLAGSSYEQYF. CDR3 DNA sequence: TGTGCCAGCAGCTTGGGACTAGCGGGGTCTTCGTACGAGCAGTACTTC. The entire variable domain, with the rest obtained from reference TRBV9 and TRBJ2-7, is as follows: DSGVTQTPKHLITATGQRVTLRCSPRSGDLSVYWYQQSLDQGLQFLIQYYNGEERAKGNILERFSAQQFPDLHSELNLSSLELGDSALYFCASSLGLAGSSYEQYFGPGTRLTVT.

The chain carries TRBV29-1 and TRBJ1-1; D unresolved. CDR3 length equals 12 residues. V lost 6 bases, J lost 3 bases, and 11 bases lay in between. The germline gives CDR1 SQVTM, CDR2 ANQGSEA. CDR3 region: CSVLYGDTEAFF. The DNA for the CDR3 is TGCAGCGTACTATACGGGGACACTGAAGCTTTCTTT.

Only a few counts were recorded for this clone. The V and J genes are TRBV18 and TRBJ1-1; D not certain. Trimming cost V 1 base and J 4 bases, with 7 bases left between them. CDR3 length equals 13 residues. Germline lookup yields CDR1 KGHSH and CDR2 LQKENI. CDR3 region: CASSPQGITEAFF. The CDR3, as DNA: TGTGCCAGCTCACCACAAGGGATCACTGAAGCTTTCTTT.

V is TRBV4-1 and J is TRBJ2-2; no clear D gene. Germline V gene data show CDR1 as MGHRA and CDR2 as YSYEKL. Trimming removed 4 bases at V and 3 bases at J, with 3 bases between. This CDR3 comprises 12 residues. The CDR3 sequence is CASSPDTGELFF. In DNA form, the CDR3 reads TGCGCCAGCAGCCCCGACACCGGGGAGCTGTTTTTT.

The chain recombines TRBV4-1 with TRBJ2-7; 10 nucleotides match TRBD2. In germline, CDR1 is MGHRA, CDR2 YSYEKL. V trimming: 4 bases; J trimming: 3 bases; junction bases outside the gene matches: 6. This CDR3 is 15 amino acids long. The DNA of the CDR3 is TGCGCCAGCAGCCTCCGTAGCGGGGGGTTCTACGAGCAGTACTTC. This translates into CASSLRSGGFYEQYF.

CDR3: CASSVEEGRTGEQFF. CDR3 coding DNA: TGTGCCAGCAGCGTAGAAGAAGGCAGGACGGGTGAGCAGTTCTTC. The chain links TRBV9 to TRBJ2-1; no firm D call. Germline V lookup: CDR1 SGDLS, CDR2 YYNGEE. The CDR3 covers 15 residues. Trimming stripped 0 bases from V and 9 bases from J, with 16 bases between.

The gene calls are TRBV6-1 and TRBJ2-7, with D hard to call. V lost 2 bases, J lost 3 bases, and 11 bases lay in between. CDR3 length: 14 residues. Germline CDR1 is MNHNS and CDR2 is SASEGT. The CDR3 nucleotides are TGTGCCAGCAGTGAAACACCAGTCCTCTACGAGCAGTACTTC. This gives the protein CASSETPVLYEQYF.

This clone was detected once. The V call is TRBV18, the J call TRBJ1-1; D gene ambiguous. V dropped 0 bases and J dropped 1 base, with 9 bases sitting between them. The germline gives CDR1 KGHSH, CDR2 LQKENI. CDR3 length: 15 amino acids. The CDR3 region has the DNA TGTGCCAGCTCACCACCTGATCTGGGGAACACTGAAGCTTTCTTT. This encodes CASSPPDLGNTEAFF.

This clone was seen more than once but under ten times. This rearrangement joins TRBV5-6 to TRBJ2-3; 8 positions match TRBD1. The CDR3 sequence is 16 residues long. V trimming: 0 bases; J trimming: 2 bases; junction bases outside the gene matches: 5. The V gene's germline CDR1 is SGHDT and CDR2 YYEEEE. CDR3 sequence reads: CASSLVDRGTTDTQYF. CDR3 sequence (DNA): TGTGCCAGCAGCTTGGTAGACAGGGGAACCACAGATACGCAGTATTTT.

The chain combines TRBV28 with TRBJ2-7; 7 bases line up with TRBD1. This CDR3 comprises 15 residues. V lost 6 bases, J lost 3 bases, and 11 bases stayed unmatched. CDR1 and CDR2 (germline): MDHEN, SYDVKM. The CDR3 loop is CASSTDRDLIYEQYF. Written as DNA, the CDR3 is TGTGCCAGCAGCACAGACAGGGACCTTATCTACGAGCAGTACTTC.

The rearrangement uses TRBV9 and TRBJ1-1, with a possible D match to TRBD1 (5 bases). This CDR3 has 15 residues. Germline V lookup: CDR1 SGDLS, CDR2 YYNGEE. The V and J ends lost 0 bases and 1 base respectively, with 10 bases between them. Here the CDR3 reads CASSVGGRANTEAFF. As DNA, the CDR3 is TGTGCCAGCAGCGTAGGGGGCAGGGCGAACACTGAAGCTTTCTTT.

The DNA of the CDR3 is TGTGCCAGCAGGCATGACAGTGCAACTAATGAAAAACTGTTTTTT. This encodes CASRHDSATNEKLFF. This chain connects TRBV2 to TRBJ1-4, with a weak D call TRBD1 (5 bases). The V and J ends lost 6 bases and 0 bases respectively, with 11 bases between them. This CDR3 contains 15 residues. Per the germline V gene, CDR1 is SNHLY and CDR2 is FYNNEI.

The chain links TRBV9 to TRBJ1-3; maybe TRBD1 (6 bases). The CDR3 extends over 16 amino acids. In germline, CDR1 is SGDLS, CDR2 YYNGEE. V was cut by 3 bases and J by 0 bases, with 13 bases left in between. CDR3 residues: CASSGPGGLSGNTIYF. CDR3 sequence (DNA): TGTGCCAGCAGCGGCCCGGGGGGCCTCTCTGGAAACACCATATATTTT.

V is TRBV2 and J is TRBJ2-3; 9 bases are shared with TRBD2. This CDR3 spans 15 amino acids. CDR1 SNHLY and CDR2 FYNNEI come from the germline V gene. With V trimmed by 6 bases and J by 2 bases, 6 bases remained unmatched. The CDR3 reads CASSALAGVTDTQYF. The CDR3 DNA reads TGTGCCAGCAGCGCATTAGCGGGGGTCACAGATACGCAGTATTTT.

The chain carries TRBV9 and TRBJ1-4; 8 bases agree with TRBD1. Trimming took 0 bases from V and 8 from J; bases not matched to a gene: 3. This CDR3 region has 14 residues. Germline V gene sequence: CDR1 SGDLS, CDR2 YYNGEE. The CDR3 is CASSVAGGDEKLFF. For the CDR3, the DNA is TGTGCCAGCAGCGTAGCAGGGGGCGACGAAAAACTGTTTTTT. Based on the CDR3 plus reference TRBV9 and TRBJ1-4, the full variable domain is DSGVTQTPKHLITATGQRVTLRCSPRSGDLSVYWYQQSLDQGLQFLIQYYNGEERAKGNILERFSAQQFPDLHSELNLSSLELGDSALYFCASSVAGGDEKLFFGSGTQLSVL.

The V and J genes are TRBV28 and TRBJ1-2; D is unresolved. The V and J ends lost 6 bases and 1 base respectively, with 9 bases between them. Germline V lookup: CDR1 MDHEN, CDR2 SYDVKM. CDR3 length: 13 residues. CDR3 protein: CASRVKDNYGYTF. DNA for the CDR3: TGTGCCAGCAGAGTCAAGGATAACTATGGCTACACCTTC.

This chain uses TRBV21-1 with TRBJ1-2. TRBV21-1 corresponds to a pseudogene. This CDR3 comprises 11 residues. Here the CDR3 DNA reads TGTTCCGGGAAGTTATACTATGGCTACACCTTC. It is translated as CSGKLYYGYTF.

The genes are TRBV4-1 and TRBJ1-3; 7 bases agree with TRBD1. This CDR3 is built from 16 residues. Germline V gene lookup returns CDR1 MGHRA and CDR2 YSYEKL. With 0 bases clipped from V and 2 bases from J, the junction kept 4 bases outside the gene matches. The CDR3 DNA sequence: TGCGCCAGCAGCCAAGATTGGCAGGGGGCTGGAAACACCATATATTTT. This encodes CASSQDWQGAGNTIYF.

The chain links TRBV28 to TRBJ1-2, with D perhaps matching TRBD1 (5 bases). V was clipped by 5 bases and J by 4 bases, with 17 bases between them. This CDR3 is 15 amino acids long. Germline V gives CDR1 MDHEN, CDR2 SYDVKM. The CDR3 coding sequence is TGTGCCAGCAGTCACCGCGGACAAGAAGGCTATGGCTACACCTTC. It encodes CASSHRGQEGYGYTF.

In its sample, this clone was seen a few times. The chain employs TRBV9 and TRBJ1-1; 7 nucleotides agree with TRBD1. Germline loops: CDR1 SGDLS, CDR2 YYNGEE. V shed 3 bases, J shed 3 bases, and the junction held 14 bases outside the gene matches. The CDR3 has 17 amino acids. The chain's CDR3 is CASSAHTGDKWDTEAFF. The CDR3 nucleotides are TGTGCCAGCAGCGCACACACAGGGGACAAGTGGGACACTGAAGCTTTCTTT.

The J gene is TRBJ2-1, the V gene TRBV7-9; maybe TRBD2 (5 bases). The germline V gene has CDR1 SEHNR and CDR2 FQNEAQ (reference sequence). The CDR3 sequence is 11 residues long. V shed 1 base and J shed 10 bases, with 5 bases lying between them. Here the CDR3 DNA reads TGTGCCAGCAGCTTAGAGCGGGAGCAGTTCTTC. As protein: CASSLEREQFF.

The rearrangement uses TRBV11-2 and TRBJ1-4; 8 bases agree with TRBD1. The CDR3 consists of 17 residues. The V and J ends lost 4 bases and 0 bases, in that order; junction bases with no gene match: 7. Germline CDR1 SGHAT, CDR2 FQNNGV. CDR3 sequence: CASSWDRSLATNEKLFF. CDR3 nucleotides: TGTGCCAGCAGCTGGGACAGGAGCCTTGCAACTAATGAAAAACTGTTTTTT.

This clone is a singleton in its sample. The genes are TRBV9 and TRBJ1-1; 7 bases line up with TRBD1. The CDR3 consists of 13 residues. Trimming removed 6 bases from V and 0 bases from J; junction bases left unmatched: 2. The germline gives CDR1 SGDLS, CDR2 YYNGEE. CDR3 region: CASKGQLNTEAFF. CDR3 nucleotides: TGTGCCAGCAAGGGACAGCTGAACACTGAAGCTTTCTTT.